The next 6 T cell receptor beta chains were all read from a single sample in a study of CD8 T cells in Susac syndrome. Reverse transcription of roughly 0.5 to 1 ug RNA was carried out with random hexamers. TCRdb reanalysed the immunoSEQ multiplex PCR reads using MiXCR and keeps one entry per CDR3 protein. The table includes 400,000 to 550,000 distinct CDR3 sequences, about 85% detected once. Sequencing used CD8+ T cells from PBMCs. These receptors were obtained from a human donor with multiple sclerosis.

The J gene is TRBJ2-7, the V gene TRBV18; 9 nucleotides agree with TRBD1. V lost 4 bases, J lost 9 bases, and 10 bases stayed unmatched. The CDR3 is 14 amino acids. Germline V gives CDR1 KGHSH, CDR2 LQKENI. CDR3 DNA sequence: TGTGCCAGCTCACGGCGGGACAGGGCCCACGGGCAGTACTTC. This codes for CASSRRDRAHGQYF.

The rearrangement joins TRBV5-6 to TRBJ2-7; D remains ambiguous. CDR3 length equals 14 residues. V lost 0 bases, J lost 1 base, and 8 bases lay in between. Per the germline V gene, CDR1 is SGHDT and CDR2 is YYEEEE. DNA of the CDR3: TGTGCCAGCAGCTTGGGTGTGAAATCCTACGAGCAGTACTTC. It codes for CASSLGVKSYEQYF. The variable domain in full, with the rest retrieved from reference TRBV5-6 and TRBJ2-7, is DAGVTQSPTHLIKTRGQQVTLRCSPKSGHDTVSWYQQALGQGPQFIFQYYEEEERQRGNFPDRFSGHQFPNYSSELNVNALLLGDSALYLCASSLGVKSYEQYFGPGTRLTVT.

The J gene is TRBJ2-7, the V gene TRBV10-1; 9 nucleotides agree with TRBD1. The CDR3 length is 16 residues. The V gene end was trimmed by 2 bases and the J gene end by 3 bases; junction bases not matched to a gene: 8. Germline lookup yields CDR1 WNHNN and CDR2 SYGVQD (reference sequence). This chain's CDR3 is CASSETETGGIYEQYF. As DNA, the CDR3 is TGCGCCAGCAGTGAGACAGAGACAGGGGGGATCTACGAGCAGTACTTC.

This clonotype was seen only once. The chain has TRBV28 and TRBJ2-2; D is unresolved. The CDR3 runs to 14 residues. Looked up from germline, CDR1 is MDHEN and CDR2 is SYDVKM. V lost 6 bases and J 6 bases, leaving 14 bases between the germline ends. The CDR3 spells CASRTPGVAGELFF. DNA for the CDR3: TGTGCCAGCAGGACCCCGGGTGTGGCCGGGGAGCTGTTTTTT.

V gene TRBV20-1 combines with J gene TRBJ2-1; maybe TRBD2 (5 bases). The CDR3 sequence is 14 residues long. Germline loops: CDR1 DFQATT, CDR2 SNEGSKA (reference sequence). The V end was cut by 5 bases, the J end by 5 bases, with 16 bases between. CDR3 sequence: CSAPMEAPDNEQFF. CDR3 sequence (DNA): TGCAGTGCTCCTATGGAGGCGCCGGACAATGAGCAGTTCTTC.

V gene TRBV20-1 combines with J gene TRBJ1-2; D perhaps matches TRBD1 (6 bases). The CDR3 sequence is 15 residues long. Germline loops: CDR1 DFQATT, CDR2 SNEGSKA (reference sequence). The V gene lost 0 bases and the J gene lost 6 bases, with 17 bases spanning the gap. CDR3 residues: CSARDWDTGTDGYTF. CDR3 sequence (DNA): TGCAGTGCTAGAGATTGGGACACCGGGACGGATGGCTACACCTTC.